The 30 T cell receptor beta chains below were found in one sample sequenced in a study of memory CD4+ T cells and cytomegalovirus serostatus. Single viable CD3+CD4+CD8-CD45RO+ cells were sorted as the memory CD4+ T cells. Sequenced by immunoSEQ multiplex PCR; TCRdb stores in-frame clones only, minus some. Counted here are roughly 50,000 clones, 65% to 80% occurring once; the ten biggest clones make up about 0.8%. The sequenced sample was memory CD4+ T cells from blood. The receptor source for this set is an adult in good health and CMV-seronegative.

The chain has TRBV28 and TRBJ1-2; the D gene is possibly TRBD1 (6 bases). This CDR3 is built from 14 residues. Per germline, CDR1 MDHEN and CDR2 SYDVKM. V gave up 5 bases and J gave up 1 base, with 11 bases separating them. DNA for the CDR3: TGTGCCAGCAGTGGTAGGGGGGTTAACTATGGCTACACCTTC. Protein sequence: CASSGRGVNYGYTF.

This rearrangement joins TRBV27 to TRBJ1-3; no clear D gene. Per germline, CDR1 MNHEY and CDR2 SMNVEV (reference sequence). The V end was cut by 6 bases, the J end by 2 bases, with 17 bases between. CDR3 length: 16 residues. This chain's CDR3 is CASSPAGIRAGNTIYF. The CDR3 DNA reads TGTGCCAGCAGCCCAGCCGGGATTCGGGCTGGAAACACCATATATTTT.

The chain carries TRBV7-2 and TRBJ2-3, with D unresolved. This CDR3 has 12 residues. Trimming took 1 base from V and 3 from J, leaving 2 bases between them. CDR1 SGHTA and CDR2 FQGNSA come from the germline V gene. The CDR3 sequence: CASSLDTDTQYF. The CDR3 region has the DNA TGTGCCAGCAGCTTAGATACAGATACGCAGTATTTT.

J is TRBJ2-1 and V is TRBV5-1; 11 positions agree with TRBD2. Germline V gives CDR1 SGHRS, CDR2 YFSETQ. CDR3 length equals 16 residues. With V trimmed by 1 base and J by 8 bases, 8 bases remained unmatched. CDR3 bases: TGCGCCAGCAGCTTGCCGATAGCGGGAGGGAGCGATGAGCAGTTCTTC. As protein: CASSLPIAGGSDEQFF. Drawing the rest from reference TRBV5-1 and TRBJ2-1, the complete variable domain is KAGVTQTPRYLIKTRGQQVTLSCSPISGHRSVSWYQQTPGQGLQFLFEYFSETQRNKGNFPGRFSGRQFSNSRSEMNVSTLELGDSALYLCASSLPIAGGSDEQFFGPGTRLTVL.

Turning to this clone: Additional DNA sequences in this sample encode the identical CDR3. The chain combines TRBV30 with TRBJ1-2; TRBD1 matches at 7 bases. CDR3 length: 14 amino acids. V dropped 3 bases and J dropped 4; count of bases not matched to a gene: 8. Per germline, CDR1 GTSNPN and CDR2 SVGIG (reference sequence). CDR3 coding DNA: TGTGCCTGGAGCAGCGGACAGGCAAGCTATGGCTACACCTTC. Its translation is CAWSSGQASYGYTF.

V is TRBV4-2 and J is TRBJ2-7; 7 bases align to TRBD1. Losses at the gene ends were 3 bases for V and 0 bases for J; bases not matched to a gene: 5. The CDR3 runs 15 residues. Germline CDR1 reads LGHNA; CDR2 reads YNFKEQ. CDR3 loop: CASSQLTGSSYEQYF. The CDR3 coding sequence is TGTGCCAGCAGCCAGCTGACAGGGAGCTCCTACGAGCAGTACTTC.

The J gene is TRBJ2-1, the V gene TRBV2; D not certain. This CDR3 region has 10 residues. Germline V gene sequence: CDR1 SNHLY, CDR2 FYNNEI. V dropped 8 bases and J dropped 10 bases, with 9 bases sitting between them. The CDR3 DNA follows: TGTGCCAGCGCAATCGGGGAGCAGTTCTTC. Encoded protein: CASAIGEQFF.

CDR3 sequence (DNA): TGCAGCGTCTCACCGGGACAGGGAAATCAGCCCCAGCATTTT. Translation gives CSVSPGQGNQPQHF. The chain has TRBV29-1 and TRBJ1-5; 9 bases fit TRBD1. The CDR3 is 14 residues long. Looked up from germline, CDR1 is SQVTM and CDR2 is ANQGSEA. Trimming at V came to 6 bases and at J to 4 bases, leaving 7 bases not matched to a gene.

The rearrangement uses TRBV21-1 and TRBJ1-2. TRBV21-1 is reported as a pseudogene. The CDR3 is 10 amino acids. CDR3 sequence reads: CASPPHGYTF. The DNA for the CDR3 is TGTGCCAGCCCCCCACATGGCTACACCTTC.

The chain has TRBV4-2 and TRBJ2-1, with 11 bases that match TRBD2. Germline V lookup: CDR1 LGHNA, CDR2 YNFKEQ. V lost 3 bases to trimming and J lost 3 bases; unmatched junction nucleotides: 1. This CDR3 is built from 15 residues. The CDR3 spells CASSHSGRDYNEQFF. The CDR3 nucleotides are TGTGCCAGCAGCCATAGCGGGAGGGACTACAATGAGCAGTTCTTC.

CDR3 loop: CAIAEGQSGANVLTF. CDR3 DNA: TGTGCCATCGCGGAGGGGCAATCTGGGGCCAACGTCCTGACTTTC. The chain combines TRBV10-3 with TRBJ2-6; weak D call: TRBD2 (6 bases). V lost 8 bases and J lost 1, with 12 bases in between. In germline, CDR1 is ENHRY, CDR2 SYGVKD. The CDR3 has 15 amino acids.

The chain combines TRBV7-8 with TRBJ1-1; D remains ambiguous. V lost 3 bases to trimming and J lost 0 bases, with 8 bases between them. The CDR3 runs to 14 residues. The V gene's germline CDR1 is SGHVS and CDR2 FQNEAQ. In nucleotides, the CDR3 is TGTGCCAGCAGCTTCCACGGATTGAACACTGAAGCTTTCTTT. The encoded protein is CASSFHGLNTEAFF.

This chain connects TRBV7-9 to TRBJ2-7, with 9 bases matching TRBD1. The CDR3 is 16 amino acids. V lost 5 bases and J lost 1; bases outside the gene matches: 9. Germline-derived CDR1 and CDR2 are SEHNR and FQNEAQ (reference sequence). CDR3 coding DNA: TGTGCCAGCAGCCCCGCCGGGACAGGGAATTCCTACGAGCAGTACTTC. Amino acid sequence: CASSPAGTGNSYEQYF. The whole variable domain, filled in from reference TRBV7-9 and TRBJ2-7, reads DTGVSQNPRHKITKRGQNVTFRCDPISEHNRLYWYRQTLGQGPEFLTYFQNEAQLEKSRLLSDRFSAERPKGSFSTLEIQRTEQGDSAMYLCASSPAGTGNSYEQYFGPGTRLTVT.

V usage is TRBV29-1 and J usage is TRBJ2-1, with 9 bases aligning to TRBD1. In germline, CDR1 is SQVTM, CDR2 ANQGSEA. CDR3 length: 14 amino acids. V trimming: 4 bases; J trimming: 6 bases; junction bases outside the gene matches: 7. Here the CDR3 DNA reads TGCAGCGTTGGGGTACAGGGGGCCTTCAATGAGCAGTTCTTC. It is translated as CSVGVQGAFNEQFF.

This rearrangement joins TRBV6-1 to TRBJ1-5; TRBD1 matches at 9 bases. Trimming at V came to 6 bases and at J to 7 bases, leaving 4 bases not matched to a gene. Germline V CDR1 and CDR2: MNHNS, SASEGT. This CDR3 region has 13 residues. CDR3 in DNA: TGTGCCAGCAGCCGGACAGGGGTACAGCCCCAGCATTTT. Its translation is CASSRTGVQPQHF.

This chain connects TRBV6-6 to TRBJ2-1, with 10 bases that match TRBD2. V was clipped by 8 bases and J by 0 bases; unmatched bases: 7. The length of the CDR3 is 16 residues. CDR1 MNHNY and CDR2 SVGAGI come from the germline V gene (reference sequence). The CDR3 here is CASGTSGASSYNEQFF. The CDR3, as DNA: TGTGCCAGCGGCACTAGCGGGGCGAGCTCCTACAATGAGCAGTTCTTC.

This clone showed up just a few times. This chain uses TRBV19 with TRBJ1-1; TRBD1 might be the D (5 bases). The germline V gene encodes CDR1 LNHDA and CDR2 SQIVND (reference sequence). V was trimmed by 4 bases and J by 0 bases, leaving 15 bases between them. This CDR3 is built from 16 residues. The CDR3 DNA reads as TGTGCCAGTAGTACCCGACAGCACACCATGAACACTGAAGCTTTCTTT. It specifies CASSTRQHTMNTEAFF.

The chain carries TRBV6-1 and TRBJ2-2; either TRBD1 or TRBD2 may supply D (5 bases each). Germline V gene data show CDR1 as MNHNS and CDR2 as SASEGT. Trimming stripped 8 bases from V and 8 bases from J, with 18 bases between. The length of the CDR3 is 14 residues. The CDR3 region is CASLSGTIRGELFF. The CDR3 DNA sequence: TGTGCCAGCTTAAGTGGGACGATCCGGGGGGAGCTGTTTTTT.

The chain links TRBV7-2 to TRBJ2-5; maybe TRBD2 (6 bases). This CDR3 has 13 residues. Germline V gives CDR1 SGHTA, CDR2 FQGNSA. Trimming took off 5 bases at V and 4 bases at J, with 11 bases between the two ends. CDR3 DNA sequence: TGTGCCAGCAGCCGGGGGAAGGGAGAGACCCAGTACTTC. It yields the protein CASSRGKGETQYF.

The chain carries TRBV18 and TRBJ2-7, with D perhaps matching TRBD2 (6 bases). V lost 6 bases, J lost 0 bases, and 12 bases lay in between. Germline assignment: CDR1 KGHSH and CDR2 LQKENI. The CDR3 length is 14 residues. DNA for the CDR3: TGTGCCAGCTCCTCGGGACTGAGCTCCTACGAGCAGTACTTC. This translates into CASSSGLSSYEQYF.

The rearrangement uses TRBV10-2 and TRBJ2-1; D is unclear. With 0 bases removed from V and 9 bases from J, the gap between germline ends came to 6 bases. CDR1 and CDR2 from the germline V gene are WSHSY and SAAADI. This CDR3 is built from 12 residues. Written as DNA, the CDR3 is TGCGCCAGCAGTGAGTCGGGATCTGAGCAGTTCTTC. Its protein is CASSESGSEQFF.

The table lists this clone with a count of one. The chain links TRBV9 to TRBJ2-3; D is undetermined. V dropped 1 base and J dropped 5 bases, with 2 bases sitting between them. The germline CDR1 and CDR2 sequences are SGDLS and YYNGEE. The CDR3 covers 11 residues. CDR3 protein: CASSVRDTQYF. The CDR3 DNA sequence: TGTGCCAGCAGCGTAAGAGATACGCAGTATTTT.

This rearrangement joins TRBV11-1 to TRBJ2-7; D is uncertain. In germline, CDR1 is SGHAT, CDR2 FQDESV (reference sequence). The CDR3 runs to 13 residues. Deletions cut 1 base from V and 4 bases from J, with 8 bases between. The CDR3 DNA follows: TGTGCCAGCAGCTTAGGGCTGCGGTACGAGCAGTACTTC. It translates to CASSLGLRYEQYF.

The chain employs TRBV2 and TRBJ1-2; 7 bases map to TRBD1. The CDR3 has 15 amino acids. The germline V gene encodes CDR1 SNHLY and CDR2 FYNNEI. V lost 7 bases to trimming and J lost 7 bases; unmatched junction nucleotides: 15. DNA of the CDR3: TGTGCCAGCAAGGCTAGCCCCGGGACAGAGGGTGGCTACACCTTC. Translated: CASKASPGTEGGYTF.

The J gene is TRBJ2-7, the V gene TRBV27; 7 nucleotides agree with TRBD1. From germline, CDR1 is MNHEY and CDR2 SMNVEV (reference sequence). Losses at the gene ends were 6 bases for V and 3 bases for J; bases not matched to a gene: 11. The CDR3 loop spans 15 amino acids. The CDR3 loop reads CASSGVGDRDYEQYF. CDR3 DNA sequence: TGTGCCAGCAGCGGGGTCGGGGACAGAGACTACGAGCAGTACTTC.

The genes are TRBV18 and TRBJ2-3, with D possibly matching TRBD2 (5 bases). Germline V gives CDR1 KGHSH, CDR2 LQKENI. With 3 bases removed from V and 3 bases from J, the gap between germline ends came to 10 bases. The CDR3 runs 14 residues. The DNA for the CDR3 is TGTGCCAGCTCACCCACGACTAATACAGATACGCAGTATTTT. The encoded protein is CASSPTTNTDTQYF.

This clone was counted only a few times. The chain links TRBV28 to TRBJ1-3, with D hard to call. The CDR3 is made up of 16 amino acids. With 5 bases removed from V and 0 bases from J, the gap between germline ends came to 14 bases. Per germline, CDR1 MDHEN and CDR2 SYDVKM. CDR3 amino acids: CASSPNLLVSGNTIYF. CDR3 coding DNA: TGTGCCAGCAGTCCCAACCTACTGGTCTCTGGAAACACCATATATTTT.

The genes are TRBV15 and TRBJ2-3; D ambiguous. The CDR3 totals 13 residues. The ends were cut back, 1 base at V and 10 bases at J, with 12 bases in the middle. From germline, CDR1 is LNHNV and CDR2 YYDKDF (reference sequence). The CDR3 DNA follows: TGTGCCACCAGCAGAGCCCGAGTGGCGCCGCAGTATTTT. This gives the protein CATSRARVAPQYF.

The chain carries TRBV20-1 and TRBJ1-1; D ambiguous. This CDR3 comprises 11 residues. Germline V gene lookup returns CDR1 DFQATT and CDR2 SNEGSKA (reference sequence). V was cut by 7 bases and J by 0 bases, with 6 bases left in between. CDR3 DNA sequence: TGCAGTGGCTGGATGAACACTGAAGCTTTCTTT. Its protein is CSGWMNTEAFF.

The chain is built from TRBV6-6 and TRBJ1-1; D call uncertain. This CDR3 has 14 amino acids. Germline V gene lookup returns CDR1 MNHNY and CDR2 SVGAGI (reference sequence). Trimming pared 0 bases from V and 2 bases from J, leaving 7 bases between. The CDR3 bases are TGTGCCAGCAGTTACTCTGCGGGCAACACTGAAGCTTTCTTT. Translated, it gives CASSYSAGNTEAFF.